The clone carrying this T cell receptor beta chain was recorded once. The data were taken from a study of blood T cells in healthy people across ages. Using a J-beta primer mix together with a sample-barcoded 5' primer, a second PCR was run for about 6 to 12 cycles. From the 5' RACE reads, TCRdb called clonotypes with MiXCR, one entry per CDR3 protein. Here the sample spans roughly 1,500,000 distinct CDR3 sequences, roughly 40% being singletons. The sample comprised blood. The sequence derives from a woman aged 18-29 years in good health.

The CDR3 DNA follows: TGCGCCAGCAGCCACGGGACAGCTACCTACAATGAGCAGTACTTC. Its protein product is CASSHGTATYNEQYF. The rearrangement joins TRBV5-1 to TRBJ2-5; 7 nucleotides align to TRBD1. CDR1 and CDR2 (germline): SGHRS, YFSETQ. V shed 4 bases and J 11 bases; nucleotides not matched to a gene: 17. The CDR3 covers 15 residues.